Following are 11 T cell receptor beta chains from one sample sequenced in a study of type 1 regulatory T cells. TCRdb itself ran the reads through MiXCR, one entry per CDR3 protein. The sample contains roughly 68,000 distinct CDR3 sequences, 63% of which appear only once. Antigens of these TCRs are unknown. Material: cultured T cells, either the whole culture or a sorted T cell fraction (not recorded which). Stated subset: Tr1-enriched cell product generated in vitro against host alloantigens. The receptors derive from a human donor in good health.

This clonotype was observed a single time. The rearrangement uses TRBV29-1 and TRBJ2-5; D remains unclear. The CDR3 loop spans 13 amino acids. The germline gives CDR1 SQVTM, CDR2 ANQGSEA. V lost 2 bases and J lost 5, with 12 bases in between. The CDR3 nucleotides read TGCAGCGTTGAATTTGGAATTGGCGAGACCCAGTACTTC. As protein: CSVEFGIGETQYF.

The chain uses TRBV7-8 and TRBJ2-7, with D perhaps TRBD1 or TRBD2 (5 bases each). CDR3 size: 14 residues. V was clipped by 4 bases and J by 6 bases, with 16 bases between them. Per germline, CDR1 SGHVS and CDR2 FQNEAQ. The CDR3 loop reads CASSSTRGVGEQYF. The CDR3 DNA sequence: TGTGCCAGCAGCTCAACTAGAGGGGTGGGCGAGCAGTACTTC.

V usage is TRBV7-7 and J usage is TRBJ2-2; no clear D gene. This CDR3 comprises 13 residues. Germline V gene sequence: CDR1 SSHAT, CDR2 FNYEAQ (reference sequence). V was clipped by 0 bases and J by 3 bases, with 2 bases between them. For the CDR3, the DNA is TGTGCCAGCAGCTTAGCAGACACCGGGGAGCTGTTTTTT. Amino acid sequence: CASSLADTGELFF.

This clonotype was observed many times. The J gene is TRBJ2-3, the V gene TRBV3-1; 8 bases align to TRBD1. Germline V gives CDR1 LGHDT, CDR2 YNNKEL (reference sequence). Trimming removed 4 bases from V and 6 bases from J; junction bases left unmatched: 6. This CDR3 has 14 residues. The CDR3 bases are TGTGCCAGCAGCCTACGGACAGGGAGTGATACGCAGTATTTT. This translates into CASSLRTGSDTQYF.

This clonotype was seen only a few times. The CDR3 DNA reads as TGTGCCAGCAGCCCGGACATCCTGAGGGGGTTGAACACTGAAGCTTTCTTT. Encoded protein: CASSPDILRGLNTEAFF. This chain connects TRBV7-2 to TRBJ1-1, with a possible D match to TRBD1 (6 bases). CDR3 length: 17 amino acids. The germline gives CDR1 SGHTA, CDR2 FQGNSA. Trimming removed 5 bases at V and 0 bases at J, with 19 bases between.

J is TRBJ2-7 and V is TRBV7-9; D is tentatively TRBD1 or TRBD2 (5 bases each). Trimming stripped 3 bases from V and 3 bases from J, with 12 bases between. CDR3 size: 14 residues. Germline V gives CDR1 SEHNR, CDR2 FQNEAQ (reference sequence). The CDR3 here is CASSFGTTYYEQYF. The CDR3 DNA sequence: TGTGCCAGCAGCTTCGGGACGACTTACTACGAGCAGTACTTC. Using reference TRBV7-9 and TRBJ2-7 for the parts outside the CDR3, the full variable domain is DTGVSQNPRHKITKRGQNVTFRCDPISEHNRLYWYRQTLGQGPEFLTYFQNEAQLEKSRLLSDRFSAERPKGSFSTLEIQRTEQGDSAMYLCASSFGTTYYEQYFGPGTRLTVT.

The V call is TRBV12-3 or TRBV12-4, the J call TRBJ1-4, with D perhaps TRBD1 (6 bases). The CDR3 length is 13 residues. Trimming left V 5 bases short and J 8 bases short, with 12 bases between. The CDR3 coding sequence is TGTGCCAGCAGTCCCCCCGGGACAGAAAAACTGTTTTTT. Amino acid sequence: CASSPPGTEKLFF.

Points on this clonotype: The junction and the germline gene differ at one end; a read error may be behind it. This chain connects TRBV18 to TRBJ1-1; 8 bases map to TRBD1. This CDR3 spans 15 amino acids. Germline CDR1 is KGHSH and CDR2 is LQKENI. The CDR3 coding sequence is TGTGCCAGCCCACCCCGACAGGGGATTGATACTGAAGCTTTCTTT. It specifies CASPPRQGIDTEAFF.

The CDR3 sequence is CASSSRGMDQPQHF. The CDR3 DNA reads TGTGCCAGCAGTTCACGGGGCATGGATCAGCCCCAGCATTTT. The chain employs TRBV6-5 and TRBJ1-5, with D possibly TRBD1 on 5 matching bases. The length of the CDR3 is 14 residues. Germline V CDR1 and CDR2: MNHEY, SVGAGI. Between the trimmed V and J ends, which lost 4 bases and 5 bases, there was a span of 12 bases.

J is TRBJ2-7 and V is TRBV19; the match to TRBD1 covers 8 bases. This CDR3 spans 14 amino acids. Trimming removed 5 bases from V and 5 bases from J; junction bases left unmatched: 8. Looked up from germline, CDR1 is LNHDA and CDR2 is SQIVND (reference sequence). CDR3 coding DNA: TGTGCCAGTAGTGCAGGGGGCGGTCTACACGAGCAGTACTTC. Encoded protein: CASSAGGGLHEQYF.

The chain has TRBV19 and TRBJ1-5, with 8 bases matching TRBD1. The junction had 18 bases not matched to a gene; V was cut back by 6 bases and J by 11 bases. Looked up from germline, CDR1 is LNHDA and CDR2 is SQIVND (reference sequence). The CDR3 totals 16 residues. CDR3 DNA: TGTGCCAGTAGAAGCACCTCCGGGACAGGTCCCGAATCCCAGCATTTT. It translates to CASRSTSGTGPESQHF.